These T cell receptor beta chains were read from a single sample in a study of beta chain features in type 1 diabetes. Assay: immunoSEQ multiplex PCR; the TCRdb copy retains only in-frame clones and omits some. There are about 650,000 clones in the sample; about an eighth occur only once, and around 0.12% lies in the top ten. Sequencing was performed on naive CD4+ T cells from blood. The receptors originated from a young man with type 1 diabetes. CDR3s include the opening cysteine and the closing phenylalanine or tryptophan. The D gene is left open where the match is weak. Clone size appears in some rows only: once, few, many, or a class for an expanded clone.

CASSVSGDQGNEQFF	TGTGCCAGCAGCGTATCGGGGGACCAGGGGAATGAGCAGTTCTTC	NA	TRBV9	TRBJ2-1	few
CASSYSRDPASPLHF	TGTGCCAGCAGTTACTCAAGAGACCCAGCTTCACCCCTCCACTTT	NA	TRBV6-5	TRBJ1-6	few
CASSFSGRHSNYGYTF	TGTGCCAGCAGCTTCTCGGGACGGCACTCGAACTATGGCTACACCTTC	NA	TRBV7-8	TRBJ1-2	NA
CASRSGEQETQYF	TGTGCCAGCAGATCAGGGGAACAAGAGACCCAGTACTTC	NA	TRBV7-9	TRBJ2-5	NA
CASSESRGTGGIETQYF	TGTGCCAGCAGTGAAAGCAGGGGGACAGGGGGCATAGAGACCCAGTACTTC	TRBD1	TRBV25-1	TRBJ2-5	NA
CASSPGDRGSYEQYF	TGTGCCAGCAGCCCCGGGGACAGGGGCTCCTACGAGCAGTACTTC	TRBD1	TRBV5-6	TRBJ2-7	few
CASSLSASGGGTDTQYF	TGTGCCAGCAGCCTGTCAGCTAGCGGGGGGGGCACAGATACGCAGTATTTT	TRBD2	TRBV4-2	TRBJ2-3	few
CASSSLGNQPQHF	TGCGCCAGCAGCTCACTTGGCAATCAGCCCCAGCATTTT	NA	TRBV5-1	TRBJ1-5	NA
CASSFRSAANTEAFF	TGTGCCAGCAGTTTTAGGTCCGCAGCTAACACTGAAGCTTTCTTT	NA	TRBV27	TRBJ1-1	few
CASLAATGDTQYF	TGTGCCAGTTTAGCGGCTACCGGAGATACGCAGTATTTT	NA	TRBV7-2	TRBJ2-3	few
CASNRGETGDGYTF	TGTGCCAGCAACCGAGGAGAGACAGGGGATGGCTACACCTTC	TRBD1	TRBV6-9	TRBJ1-2	NA
CASSFGTGQGYTF	TGCGCCAGCAGCTTCGGGACAGGGCAAGGCTACACCTTC	TRBD1	TRBV5-1	TRBJ1-2	NA
CAWSGQGASSYNEQFF	TGTGCCTGGAGCGGACAAGGAGCTTCCTCCTACAATGAGCAGTTCTTC	NA	TRBV30	TRBJ2-1	NA
CASSQDHGDTQYF	TGTGCCAGCAGCCAAGATCACGGAGATACGCAGTATTTT	NA	TRBV14	TRBJ2-3	few
CASKADRTNYGYTF	TGTGCCAGCAAGGCGGACAGAACTAACTATGGCTACACCTTC	NA	TRBV6-5	TRBJ1-2	NA
CASSLDRAETQYF	TGTGCCAGCAGCTTGGACAGGGCAGAGACCCAGTACTTC	TRBD1	TRBV7-2	TRBJ2-5	few
CASSLSTGRSSYNSPLHF	TGTGCCAGCAGTTTGTCGACAGGCCGTAGCTCCTATAATTCACCCCTCCACTTT	NA	TRBV28	TRBJ1-6	NA
CASSLAYTQYF	TGTGCCAGCAGCCTAGCCTATACGCAGTATTTT	NA	TRBV2	TRBJ2-3	NA
CASSQDRRSSNQPQHF	TGTGCCAGCAGCCAAGATCGAAGGAGTAGCAATCAGCCCCAGCATTTT	NA	TRBV4-2	TRBJ1-5	few
CASSLGQGGAGNTIYF	TGTGCCAGCAGCTTAGGACAGGGGGGAGCTGGAAACACCATATATTTT	TRBD1	TRBV7-8	TRBJ1-3	few
CASSSPSGAGNTIYF	TGTGCCAGCAGTTCCCCGTCAGGGGCTGGAAACACCATATATTTT	NA	TRBV28	TRBJ1-3	few
CASSTAGTGNIQYF	TGTGCCAGCAGCACGGCGGGGACTGGAAACATTCAGTACTTC	NA	TRBV5-4	TRBJ2-4	NA
CASSLQGNTEAFF	TGTGCCAGTAGTTTACAGGGGAACACTGAAGCTTTCTTT	NA	TRBV19	TRBJ1-1	few
CAWSAGGYGYTF	TGTGCCTGGAGTGCCGGAGGCTATGGCTACACCTTC	NA	TRBV30	TRBJ1-2	NA
CASSHAGDPNQPQHF	TGTGCCAGTAGCCATGCAGGGGACCCAAATCAGCCCCAGCATTTT	NA	TRBV19	TRBJ1-5	NA
CASRPTGGGYTF	TGTGCCAGCAGGCCGACAGGGGGTGGCTACACCTTC	TRBD1	TRBV6-5	TRBJ1-2	NA
CASSFGTRGGEQFF	TGTGCCAGCAGCTTTGGGACTAGAGGGGGTGAGCAGTTCTTC	TRBD2	TRBV7-2	TRBJ2-1	NA
CASSTRDREYEQYF	TGTGCCAGCAGCACGCGGGACAGGGAGTACGAGCAGTACTTC	TRBD1	TRBV9	TRBJ2-7	NA
CASSQDAGGNYFEGSYGYTF	TGCGCCAGCAGCCAGGATGCAGGGGGCAACTATTTCGAGGGAAGCTATGGCTACACCTTC	TRBD1	TRBV4-3	TRBJ1-2	NA
CASSPTPGGQETQYF	TGTGCCAGCTCACCGACCCCGGGGGGCCAAGAGACCCAGTACTTC	TRBD2	TRBV18	TRBJ2-5	few
CASSAQGWTNEKLFF	TGTGCCAGCAGCGCTCAGGGGTGGACTAATGAAAAACTGTTTTTT	NA	TRBV25-1	TRBJ1-4	NA
CSARDSHGYTF	TGCAGTGCTAGGGATTCCCATGGCTACACCTTC	NA	TRBV20-1	TRBJ1-2	NA
CASSLVRGQPQHF	TGCGCCAGCAGCTTAGTCAGGGGCCAGCCCCAGCATTTT	NA	TRBV5-1	TRBJ1-5	NA
CASRPQGGRDVLTF	TGTGCCAGCAGGCCCCAGGGAGGGCGGGACGTCCTGACTTTC	TRBD2	TRBV7-2	TRBJ2-6	NA
CASSILETGGAVEQYF	TGTGCCAGTAGTATACTCGAAACAGGGGGCGCGGTGGAGCAGTACTTC	TRBD1	TRBV19	TRBJ2-7	few
CASSTGQGVGEQYF	TGTGCCAGCTCAACGGGACAGGGGGTTGGCGAGCAGTACTTC	TRBD1	TRBV18	TRBJ2-7	few
CASSPGTSGGETQYF	TGTGCCAGCAGCCCTGGGACTAGCGGGGGAGAGACCCAGTACTTC	TRBD2	TRBV2	TRBJ2-5	NA
CASSPGPVTQETQYF	TGTGCCAGCAGCCCGGGACCGGTTACCCAAGAGACCCAGTACTTC	NA	TRBV9	TRBJ2-5	NA
CASSPRASGGSKAFF	TGTGCCAGCTCACCACGGGCGTCCGGGGGCTCTAAAGCTTTCTTT	NA	TRBV18	TRBJ1-1	NA
CASSQLQGTSYNEQFF	TGTGCCAGCAGCCAGCTGCAGGGTACCTCCTACAATGAGCAGTTCTTC	NA	TRBV7-2	TRBJ2-1	few
CASSSGQGARDTQYF	TGTGCCAGTAGTTCCGGACAGGGGGCAAGAGATACGCAGTATTTT	TRBD1	TRBV19	TRBJ2-3	NA